This TCR beta chain came from a study of cytomegalovirus exposure and HLA in healthy donors. The wider study: Unique TCRs numbering around 85 million, obtained from HLA-typed donors, made up an early data release. Whole-study findings and limits: A later analysis reportedly identified an Asian-associated ancestry cluster as carrying fewer N-insertions than the approximately 730-donor mean. Generally TCR sequences proved uncommon, though certain public TCRs appeared in numerous donors.

This PCR relied on a set of 60 Vbeta primers and 13 Jbeta primers. Only in-frame clones appear in the TCRdb table, and some are missing; sequencing was by immunoSEQ multiplex PCR. The table records 120,000 to 150,000 clones, around 90% of them present only once. Each donor was nominally healthy when sampled (though unrecorded immune exposures were likely). CDR1 and CDR2 from the germline V gene are SGDLS and YYNGEE. Trimming cost V 4 bases and J 4 bases; bases outside gene matches: 8. The CDR3 consists of 17 residues. Concerning this clone itself: Antigen unknown.

Sequences were obtained from PBMCs. The chain carries TRBV9 and TRBJ2-6; 10 positions agree with TRBD2. The TCR comes from a woman in her forties in good health and CMV-seronegative. The CDR3 region has the DNA TGTGCCAGCAGCCCCCCTAGCGGGAGCGCCGGGGCCAACGTCCTGACTTTC. Its translation: CASSPPSGSAGANVLTF.